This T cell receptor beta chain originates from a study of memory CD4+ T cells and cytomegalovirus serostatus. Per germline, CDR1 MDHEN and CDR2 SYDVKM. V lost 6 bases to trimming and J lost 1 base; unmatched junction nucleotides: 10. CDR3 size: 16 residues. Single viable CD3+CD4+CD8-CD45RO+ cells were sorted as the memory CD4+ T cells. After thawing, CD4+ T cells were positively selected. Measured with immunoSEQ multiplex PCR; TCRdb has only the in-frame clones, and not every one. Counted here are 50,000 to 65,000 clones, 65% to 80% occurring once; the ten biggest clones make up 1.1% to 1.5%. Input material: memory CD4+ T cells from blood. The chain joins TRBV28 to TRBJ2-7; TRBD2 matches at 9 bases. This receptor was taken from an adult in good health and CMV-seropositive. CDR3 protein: CASRAGGAGNSYEQYF. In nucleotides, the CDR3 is TGTGCCAGCAGAGCGGGGGGAGCGGGGAATTCCTACGAGCAGTACTTC.